This T cell receptor beta chain emerged from a study of blood T cell repertoires in COVID-19. In the study's own analysis: Amplification with reference gene primers provided the estimates of nucleated cell counts. Only in-frame clones appear in the TCRdb table, and some are missing; sequencing was by immunoSEQ multiplex PCR. V, J and clone size are taken as reported in that table, and D and trimming were inferred from the DNA itself. The table records about 100,000 clones, around nine tenths of them present only once. CDR1 is LNHDA, CDR2 SQIVND, per germline (reference sequence). V gave up 1 base and J gave up 0 bases, with 9 bases separating them. The CDR3 length is 15 residues.

The TCR comes from a woman older than 75 with acute or convalescent COVID-19. The sequencing input was peripheral blood. This chain links TRBV19 with TRBJ1-1; no clear D. The CDR3 sequence is CASSIGPGMNTEAFF. For the CDR3, the DNA is TGTGCCAGTAGTATAGGTCCAGGAATGAACACTGAAGCTTTCTTT.